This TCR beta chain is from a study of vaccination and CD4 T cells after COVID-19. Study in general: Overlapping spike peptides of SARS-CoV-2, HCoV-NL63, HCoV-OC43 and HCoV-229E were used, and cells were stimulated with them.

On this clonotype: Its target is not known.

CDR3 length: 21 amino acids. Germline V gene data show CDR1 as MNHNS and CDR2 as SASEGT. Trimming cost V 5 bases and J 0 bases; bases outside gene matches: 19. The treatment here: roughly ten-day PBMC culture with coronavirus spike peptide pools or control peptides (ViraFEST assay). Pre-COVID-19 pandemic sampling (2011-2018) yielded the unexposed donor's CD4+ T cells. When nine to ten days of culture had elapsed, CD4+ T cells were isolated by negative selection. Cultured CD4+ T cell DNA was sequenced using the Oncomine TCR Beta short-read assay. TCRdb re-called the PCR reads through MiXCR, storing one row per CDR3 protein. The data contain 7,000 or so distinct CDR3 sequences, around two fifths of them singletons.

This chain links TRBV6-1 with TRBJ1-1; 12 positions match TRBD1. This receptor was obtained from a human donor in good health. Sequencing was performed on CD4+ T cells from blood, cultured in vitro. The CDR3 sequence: CASSLQTPGQGAASLNTEAFF. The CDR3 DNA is TGTGCCAGCAGTCTTCAAACCCCGGGACAGGGGGCGGCTTCTCTGAACACTGAAGCTTTCTTT.